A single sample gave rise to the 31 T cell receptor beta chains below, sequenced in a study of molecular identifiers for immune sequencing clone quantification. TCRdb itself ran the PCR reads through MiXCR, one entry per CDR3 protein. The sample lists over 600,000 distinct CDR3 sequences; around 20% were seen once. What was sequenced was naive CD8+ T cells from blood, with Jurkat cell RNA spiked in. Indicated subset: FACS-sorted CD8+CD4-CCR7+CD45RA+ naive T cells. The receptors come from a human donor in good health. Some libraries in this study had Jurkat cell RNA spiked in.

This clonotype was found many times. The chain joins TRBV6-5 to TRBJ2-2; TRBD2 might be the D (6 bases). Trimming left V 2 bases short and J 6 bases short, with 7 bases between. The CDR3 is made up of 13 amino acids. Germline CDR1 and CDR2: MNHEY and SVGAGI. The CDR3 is CASSYTSPGELFF. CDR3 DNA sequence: TGTGCCAGCAGTTACACTAGCCCCGGGGAGCTGTTTTTT.

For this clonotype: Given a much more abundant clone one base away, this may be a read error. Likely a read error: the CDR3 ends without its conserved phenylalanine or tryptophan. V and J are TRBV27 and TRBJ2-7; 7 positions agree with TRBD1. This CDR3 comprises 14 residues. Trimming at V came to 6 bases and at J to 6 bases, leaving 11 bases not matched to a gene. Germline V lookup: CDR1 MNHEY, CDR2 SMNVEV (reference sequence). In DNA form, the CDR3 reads TGTGCCAGCAGCACTCCACAGGGGCTCGGCGAGCAGTACCTC. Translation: CASSTPQGLGEQYL.

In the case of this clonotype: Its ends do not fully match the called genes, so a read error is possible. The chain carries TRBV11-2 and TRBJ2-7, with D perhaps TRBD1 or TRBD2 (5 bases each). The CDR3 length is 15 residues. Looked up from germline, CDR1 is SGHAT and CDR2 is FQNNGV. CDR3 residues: CASSPGTDLSYGQYF. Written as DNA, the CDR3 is TGTGCCAGCAGCCCCGGGACGGACCTCTCCTACGGGCAGTACTTC.

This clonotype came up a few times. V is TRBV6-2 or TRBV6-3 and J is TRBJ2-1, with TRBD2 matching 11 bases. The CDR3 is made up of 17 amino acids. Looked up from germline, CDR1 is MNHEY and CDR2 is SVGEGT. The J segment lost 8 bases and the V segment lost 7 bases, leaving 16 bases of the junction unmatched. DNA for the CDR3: TGTGCCAGCACTCACCTGGGGACTAGCGGACCCCCCGATGAGCAGTTCTTC. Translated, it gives CASTHLGTSGPPDEQFF.

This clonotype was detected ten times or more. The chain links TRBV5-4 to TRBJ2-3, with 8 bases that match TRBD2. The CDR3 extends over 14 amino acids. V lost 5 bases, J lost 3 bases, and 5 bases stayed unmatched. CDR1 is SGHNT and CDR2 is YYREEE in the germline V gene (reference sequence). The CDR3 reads CASRAGGATDTQYF. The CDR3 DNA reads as TGTGCCAGCAGGGCCGGGGGGGCGACAGATACGCAGTATTTT.

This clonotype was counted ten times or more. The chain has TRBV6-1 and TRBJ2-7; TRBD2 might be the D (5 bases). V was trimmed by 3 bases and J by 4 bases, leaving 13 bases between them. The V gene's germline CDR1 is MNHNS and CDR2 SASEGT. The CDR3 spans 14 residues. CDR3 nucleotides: TGTGCCAGCAGTGATCCGGGGTTATCTTACGAGCAGTACTTC. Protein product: CASSDPGLSYEQYF.

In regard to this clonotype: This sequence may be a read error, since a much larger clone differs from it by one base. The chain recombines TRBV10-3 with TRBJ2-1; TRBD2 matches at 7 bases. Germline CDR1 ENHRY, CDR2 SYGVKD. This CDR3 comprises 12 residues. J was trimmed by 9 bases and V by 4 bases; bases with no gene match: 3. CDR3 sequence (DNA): TGTGCCATCAGTGGACTAGCTCTTGAGCAGTTCTTC. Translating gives CAISGLALEQFF.

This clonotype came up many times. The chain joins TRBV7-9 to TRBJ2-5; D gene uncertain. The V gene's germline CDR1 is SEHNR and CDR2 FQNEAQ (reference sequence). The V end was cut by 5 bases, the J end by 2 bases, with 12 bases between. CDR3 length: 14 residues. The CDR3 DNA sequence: TGTGCCAGCAGCCCCCGTAGTAGGCAAGAGACCCAGTACTTC. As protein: CASSPRSRQETQYF.

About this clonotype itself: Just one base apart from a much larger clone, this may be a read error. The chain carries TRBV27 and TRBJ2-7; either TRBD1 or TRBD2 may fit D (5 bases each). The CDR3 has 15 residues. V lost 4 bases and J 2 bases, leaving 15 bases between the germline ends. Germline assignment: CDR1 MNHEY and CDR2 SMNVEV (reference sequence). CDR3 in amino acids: CASSSGRDEAYEQYF. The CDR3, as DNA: TGTGCCAGCAGTTCAGGTCGGGACGAAGCCTACGAGCAGTACTTC.

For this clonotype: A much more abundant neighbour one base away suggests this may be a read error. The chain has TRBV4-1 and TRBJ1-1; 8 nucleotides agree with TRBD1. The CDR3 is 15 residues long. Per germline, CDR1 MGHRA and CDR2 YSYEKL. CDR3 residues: CTSSQAQGAGTEAFF. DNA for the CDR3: TGCACCAGCAGCCAAGCCCAGGGGGCAGGCACTGAAGCTTTCTTT.

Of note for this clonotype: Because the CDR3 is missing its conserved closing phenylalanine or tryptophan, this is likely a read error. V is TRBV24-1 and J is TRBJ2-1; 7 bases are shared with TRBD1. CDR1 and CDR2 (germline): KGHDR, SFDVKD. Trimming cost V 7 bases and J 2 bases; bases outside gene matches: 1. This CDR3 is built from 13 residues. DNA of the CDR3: TGTGCCACCAGCGGGACAGCCTACAATGAGCAGTTCCTC. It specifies CATSGTAYNEQFL.

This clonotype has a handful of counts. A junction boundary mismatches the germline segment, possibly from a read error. The CDR3 DNA reads as TGTGCCAGCAGTGAGACAGGGTTCGATAGCAATCAGCCCCAGCGTTTT. Translating gives CASSETGFDSNQPQRF. This chain links TRBV2 with TRBJ1-5; 7 positions match TRBD1. The germline V gene has CDR1 SNHLY and CDR2 FYNNEI. The CDR3 totals 16 residues.

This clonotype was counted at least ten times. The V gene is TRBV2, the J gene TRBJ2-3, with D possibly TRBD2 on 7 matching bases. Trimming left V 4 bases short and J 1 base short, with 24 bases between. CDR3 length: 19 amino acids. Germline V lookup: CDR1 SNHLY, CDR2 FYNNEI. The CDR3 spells CASSGTPPGGRAGTDTQYF. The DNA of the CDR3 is TGTGCCAGCAGTGGGACCCCCCCCGGGGGGCGTGCGGGCACAGATACGCAGTATTTT.

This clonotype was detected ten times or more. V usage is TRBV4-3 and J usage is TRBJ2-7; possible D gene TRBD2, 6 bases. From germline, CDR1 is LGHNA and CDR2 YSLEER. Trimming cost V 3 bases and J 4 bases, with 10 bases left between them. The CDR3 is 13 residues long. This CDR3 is CASSQAREYEQYF. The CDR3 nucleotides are TGCGCCAGCAGCCAGGCTCGGGAGTACGAGCAGTACTTC.

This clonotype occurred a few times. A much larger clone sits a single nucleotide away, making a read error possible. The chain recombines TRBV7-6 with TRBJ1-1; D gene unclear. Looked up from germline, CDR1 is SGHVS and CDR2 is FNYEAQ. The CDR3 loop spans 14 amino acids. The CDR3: CASGLNYAATEAFF. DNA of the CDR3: TGTGCCAGCGGCTTAAATTACGCCGCCACTGAAGCTTTCTTT.

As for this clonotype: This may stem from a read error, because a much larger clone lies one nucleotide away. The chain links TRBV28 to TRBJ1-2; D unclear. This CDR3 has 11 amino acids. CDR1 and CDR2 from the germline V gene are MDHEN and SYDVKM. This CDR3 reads CVSRTPYGYTF. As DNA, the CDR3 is TGTGTCAGCAGAACCCCCTATGGCTACACCTTC.

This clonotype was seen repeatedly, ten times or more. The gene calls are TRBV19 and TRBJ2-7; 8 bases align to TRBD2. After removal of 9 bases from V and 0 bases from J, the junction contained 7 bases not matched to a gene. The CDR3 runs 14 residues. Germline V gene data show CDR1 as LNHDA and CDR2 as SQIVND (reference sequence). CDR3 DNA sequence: TGTGCCAGCAGCACGGGGACTAGCTCCTACGAGCAGTACTTC. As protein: CASSTGTSSYEQYF.

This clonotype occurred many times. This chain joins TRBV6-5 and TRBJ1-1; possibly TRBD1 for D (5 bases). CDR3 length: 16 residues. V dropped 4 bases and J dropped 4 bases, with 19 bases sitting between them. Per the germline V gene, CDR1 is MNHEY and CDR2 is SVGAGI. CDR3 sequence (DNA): TGTGCCAGCAGTTCCCTAGACAGCTCAAGCGGCACTGAAGCTTTCTTT. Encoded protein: CASSSLDSSSGTEAFF.

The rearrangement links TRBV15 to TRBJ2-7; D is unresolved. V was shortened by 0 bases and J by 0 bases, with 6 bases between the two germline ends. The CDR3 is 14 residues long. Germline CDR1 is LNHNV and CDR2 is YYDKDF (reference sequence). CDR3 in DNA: TGTGCCACCAGCAGAGATCACTACTCCTACGAGCAGTACTTC. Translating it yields CATSRDHYSYEQYF.

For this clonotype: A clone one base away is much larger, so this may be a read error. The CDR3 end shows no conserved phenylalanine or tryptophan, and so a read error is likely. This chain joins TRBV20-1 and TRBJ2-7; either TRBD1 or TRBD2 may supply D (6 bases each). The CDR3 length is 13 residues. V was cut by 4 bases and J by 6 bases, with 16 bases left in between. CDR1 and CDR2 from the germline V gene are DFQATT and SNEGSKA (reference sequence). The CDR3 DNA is TGCAGTGCTACACCGGGGGCTCCGCTCGAGCAGTACCTC. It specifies CSATPGAPLEQYL.

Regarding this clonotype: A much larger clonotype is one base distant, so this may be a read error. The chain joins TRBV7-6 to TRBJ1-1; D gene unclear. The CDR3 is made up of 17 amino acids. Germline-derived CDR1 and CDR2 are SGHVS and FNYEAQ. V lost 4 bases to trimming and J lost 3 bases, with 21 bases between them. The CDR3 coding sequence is TGTGCCAGCAGCTCGGAGCGGAGACGGTACCTCGACACTGAAGCTTTCTTT. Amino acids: CASSSERRRYLDTEAFF.

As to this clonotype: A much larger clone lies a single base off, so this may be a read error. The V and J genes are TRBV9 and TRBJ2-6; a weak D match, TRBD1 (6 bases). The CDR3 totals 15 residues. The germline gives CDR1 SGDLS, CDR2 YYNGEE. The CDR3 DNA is TGTGCCAGCAGCCCAGAGGGGGTAGGGGCCAACGTCCTGGCTTTC. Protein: CASSPEGVGANVLAF.

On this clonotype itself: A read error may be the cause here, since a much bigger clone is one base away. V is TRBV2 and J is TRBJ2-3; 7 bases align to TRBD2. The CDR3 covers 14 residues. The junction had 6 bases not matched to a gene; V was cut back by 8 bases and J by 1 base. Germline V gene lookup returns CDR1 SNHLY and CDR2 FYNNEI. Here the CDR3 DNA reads TGTGCCAGCCCCCGGACTAGAGGCACAGATACGCAGTATTTT. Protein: CASPRTRGTDTQYF.

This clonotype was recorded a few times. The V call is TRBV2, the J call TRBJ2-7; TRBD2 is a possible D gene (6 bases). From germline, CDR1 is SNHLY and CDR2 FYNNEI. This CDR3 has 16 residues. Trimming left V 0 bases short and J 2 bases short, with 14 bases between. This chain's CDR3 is CASSEASAGPTYEQYF. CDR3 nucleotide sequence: TGTGCCAGCAGTGAAGCTAGTGCGGGACCCACCTACGAGCAGTACTTC.

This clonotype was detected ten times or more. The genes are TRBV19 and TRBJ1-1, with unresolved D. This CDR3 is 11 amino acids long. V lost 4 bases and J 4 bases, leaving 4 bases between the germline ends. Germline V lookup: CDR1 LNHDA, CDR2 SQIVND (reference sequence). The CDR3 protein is CASSTPTEAFF. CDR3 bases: TGTGCCAGTAGTACTCCCACTGAAGCTTTCTTT. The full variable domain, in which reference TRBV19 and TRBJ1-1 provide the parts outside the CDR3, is DGGITQSPKYLFRKEGQNVTLSCEQNLNHDAMYWYRQDPGQGLRLIYYSQIVNDFQKGDIAEGYSVSREKKESFPLTVTSAQKNPTAFYLCASSTPTEAFFGQGTRLTVV.

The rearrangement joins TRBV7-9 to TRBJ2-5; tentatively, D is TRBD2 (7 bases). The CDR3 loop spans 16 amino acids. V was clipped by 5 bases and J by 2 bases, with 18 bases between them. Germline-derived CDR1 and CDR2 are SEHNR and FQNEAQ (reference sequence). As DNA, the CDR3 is TGTGCCAGCAGCCACTGGGTGGCGGGGGCTCAAGAGACCCAGTACTTC. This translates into CASSHWVAGAQETQYF.

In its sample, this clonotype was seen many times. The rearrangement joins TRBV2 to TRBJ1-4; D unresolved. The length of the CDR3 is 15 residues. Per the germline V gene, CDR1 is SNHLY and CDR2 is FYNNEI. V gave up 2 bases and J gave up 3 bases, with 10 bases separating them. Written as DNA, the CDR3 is TGTGCCAGCAGTGAATCTGGGAGCGCTAATGAAAAACTGTTTTTT. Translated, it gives CASSESGSANEKLFF.

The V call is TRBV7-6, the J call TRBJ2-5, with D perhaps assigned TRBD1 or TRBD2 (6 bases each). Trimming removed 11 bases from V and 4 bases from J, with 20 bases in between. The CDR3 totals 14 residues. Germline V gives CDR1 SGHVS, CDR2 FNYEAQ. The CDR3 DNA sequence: TGTGCCTATTCAGACGGGGGCGCGGGAGAGACCCAGTACTTC. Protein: CAYSDGGAGETQYF.

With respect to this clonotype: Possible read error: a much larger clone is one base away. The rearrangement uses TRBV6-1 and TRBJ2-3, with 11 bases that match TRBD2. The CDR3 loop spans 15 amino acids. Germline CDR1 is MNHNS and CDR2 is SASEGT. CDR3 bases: TGTGTCAGCAGTGCCCGACTAGCGGGATCAGATACGCAGTATTTT. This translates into CVSSARLAGSDTQYF.

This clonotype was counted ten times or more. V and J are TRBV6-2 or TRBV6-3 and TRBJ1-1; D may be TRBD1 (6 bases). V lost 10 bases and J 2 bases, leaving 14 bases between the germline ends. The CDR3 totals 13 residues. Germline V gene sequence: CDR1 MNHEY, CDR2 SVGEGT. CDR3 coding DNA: TGTGCCACCAGGGGCGGGTTCAACACTGAAGCTTTCTTT. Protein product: CATRGGFNTEAFF.

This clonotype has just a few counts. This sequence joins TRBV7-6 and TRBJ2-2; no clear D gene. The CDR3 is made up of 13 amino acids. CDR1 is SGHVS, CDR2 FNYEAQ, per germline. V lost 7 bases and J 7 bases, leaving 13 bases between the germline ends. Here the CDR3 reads CASTRGPYGELFF. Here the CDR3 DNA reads TGTGCCAGCACAAGAGGACCGTACGGGGAGCTGTTTTTT.